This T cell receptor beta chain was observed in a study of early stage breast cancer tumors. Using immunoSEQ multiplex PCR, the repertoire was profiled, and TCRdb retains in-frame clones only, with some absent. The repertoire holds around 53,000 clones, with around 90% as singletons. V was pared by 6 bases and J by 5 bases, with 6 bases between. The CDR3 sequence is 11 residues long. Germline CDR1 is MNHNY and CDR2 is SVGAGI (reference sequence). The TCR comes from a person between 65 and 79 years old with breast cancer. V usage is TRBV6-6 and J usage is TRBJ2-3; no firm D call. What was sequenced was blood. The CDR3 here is CASSARDTQYF. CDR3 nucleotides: TGTGCCAGCAGCGCTAGAGATACGCAGTATTTT.